A single sample is the source of the 24 T cell receptor beta chains below, sequenced in a study of blood T cell repertoires in COVID-19. This table comes from immunoSEQ multiplex PCR, and its TCRdb copy is limited to in-frame clones, with some not included. Here the sample spans over 70,000 clones, roughly 74% being singletons. The material sequenced was peripheral blood. These receptors all come from a man between 65 and 79 years old with COVID-19, enrolled during active disease.

This clone has a handful of counts. The chain recombines TRBV18 with TRBJ1-6; 7 bases align to TRBD1. Per the germline V gene, CDR1 is KGHSH and CDR2 is LQKENI. V lost 6 bases to trimming and J lost 7 bases; unmatched junction nucleotides: 9. The CDR3 sequence is 15 residues long. The CDR3 DNA is TGTGCCAGCTCCACCAAGGGGGCAGGGAATTCACCCCTCCACTTT. Residues: CASSTKGAGNSPLHF.

The CDR3 DNA reads as TGCGCCAGCAGGGAGGGAGACAATAGCAATCAGCCCCAGCATTTT. This translates into CASREGDNSNQPQHF. The chain uses TRBV5-1 and TRBJ1-5, with D hard to call. Germline lookup yields CDR1 SGHRS and CDR2 YFSETQ. The CDR3 is 15 residues long. V was trimmed by 5 bases and J by 0 bases, leaving 12 bases between them.

The chain employs TRBV11-3 and TRBJ2-1, with 11 bases lining up with TRBD2. The germline V gene encodes CDR1 SGHNT and CDR2 YENEEA. V shed 5 bases, J shed 7 bases, and the junction held 7 bases outside the gene matches. This CDR3 is 15 amino acids long. CDR3: CASSPGLAGTNEQFF. In DNA form, the CDR3 reads TGTGCCAGCAGCCCCGGACTAGCGGGTACTAATGAGCAGTTCTTC.

V gene TRBV7-7 combines with J gene TRBJ1-6; TRBD1 aligns across 9 bases. V lost 5 bases to trimming and J lost 5 bases; unmatched junction nucleotides: 16. CDR3 length: 19 amino acids. Germline CDR1 is SSHAT and CDR2 is FNYEAQ (reference sequence). CDR3 in amino acids: CASSHQPGTGKKDNSPLHF. CDR3 nucleotides: TGTGCCAGCAGCCACCAACCGGGGACAGGGAAAAAGGATAATTCACCCCTCCACTTT.

The rearrangement links TRBV2 to TRBJ1-4, with D uncertain. V lost 3 bases and J 0 bases, leaving 5 bases between the germline ends. Germline values: CDR1 SNHLY, CDR2 FYNNEI. The CDR3 is made up of 14 amino acids. The DNA of the CDR3 is TGTGCCAGCAGTGATCAATCAACTAATGAAAAACTGTTTTTT. Amino acids: CASSDQSTNEKLFF.

This clone occurred a few times. The chain links TRBV19 to TRBJ1-1; D perhaps matches TRBD1 (6 bases). The CDR3 is made up of 14 amino acids. Looked up from germline, CDR1 is LNHDA and CDR2 is SQIVND (reference sequence). The ends were cut back, 8 bases at V and 6 bases at J, with 19 bases in the middle. Here the CDR3 DNA reads TGTGCCAGTTCCCCCGGGGGGGGGCGACCTGAAGCTTTCTTT. This encodes CASSPGGGRPEAFF.

V gene TRBV29-1 combines with J gene TRBJ1-2; 9 bases are shared with TRBD1. This CDR3 region has 14 residues. From germline, CDR1 is SQVTM and CDR2 ANQGSEA. The V gene end was trimmed by 4 bases and the J gene end by 7 bases; junction bases not matched to a gene: 10. CDR3 protein: CSVGVVRQGVGYTF. CDR3 DNA sequence: TGCAGCGTTGGGGTCGTCCGACAGGGGGTTGGCTACACCTTC.

This sequence joins TRBV19 and TRBJ2-3; 8 bases are a match to TRBD2. CDR3 length equals 17 residues. V was pared by 6 bases and J by 2 bases, with 13 bases of the junction left unmatched. Germline V lookup: CDR1 LNHDA, CDR2 SQIVND (reference sequence). The CDR3 region is CASSQRAGGAVTDTQYF. In nucleotides, the CDR3 is TGTGCCAGTAGCCAGCGGGCCGGGGGGGCCGTCACAGATACGCAGTATTTT.

J is TRBJ2-2 and V is TRBV29-1, with 11 positions matching TRBD2. This CDR3 comprises 14 residues. V gave up 4 bases and J gave up 4 bases; unmatched junction bases: 2. From germline, CDR1 is SQVTM and CDR2 ANQGSEA. This CDR3 reads CSVVAGGTTGELFF. CDR3 sequence (DNA): TGCAGCGTTGTAGCGGGAGGGACCACCGGGGAGCTGTTTTTT.

The V gene is TRBV3-1 (or the pseudogene TRBV3-2), the J gene TRBJ2-5, with TRBD1 matching over 7 bases. Germline V CDR1 and CDR2: LGHDT, YNNKEL (reference sequence). The V and J ends lost 0 bases and 0 bases, in that order; junction bases with no gene match: 7. The CDR3 extends over 17 amino acids. CDR3 region: CASSQDHRGHYQETQYF. The CDR3 DNA sequence: TGTGCCAGCAGCCAAGATCACAGGGGACACTACCAAGAGACCCAGTACTTC.

This sequence joins TRBV6-2 or TRBV6-3 and TRBJ1-5; 9 bases are a match to TRBD1. The V and J ends lost 3 bases and 7 bases, in that order; junction bases with no gene match: 10. Germline CDR1 and CDR2: MNHEY and SVGEGT. The CDR3 sequence is 16 residues long. CDR3 amino acids: CASSYRQGVVIQPQHF. CDR3 nucleotides: TGTGCCAGCAGTTATAGACAGGGGGTGGTGATACAGCCCCAGCATTTT.

V and J are TRBV5-6 and TRBJ2-7; 11 nucleotides align to TRBD2. V shed 0 bases, J shed 10 bases, and the junction held 9 bases outside the gene matches. The CDR3 runs 15 residues. CDR1 SGHDT and CDR2 YYEEEE come from the germline V gene. The CDR3 sequence is CASSLGLAGGMGQYF. CDR3 DNA sequence: TGTGCCAGCAGCTTGGGGCTAGCGGGAGGTATGGGACAGTACTTC.

CDR3 region: CASSSRQTDTQYF. CDR3 DNA sequence: TGTGCCAGCAGCTCCAGACAAACAGATACGCAGTATTTT. The chain links TRBV7-9 to TRBJ2-3; D is ambiguous. Germline CDR1 is SEHNR and CDR2 is FQNEAQ (reference sequence). The CDR3 covers 13 residues. The V and J ends lost 4 bases and 3 bases respectively, with 8 bases between them.

The chain employs TRBV28 and TRBJ2-1; perhaps TRBD2 as D (6 bases). The CDR3 sequence is 14 residues long. V lost 3 bases and J lost 6, with 12 bases in between. Germline CDR1 and CDR2: MDHEN and SYDVKM. The DNA of the CDR3 is TGTGCCAGCAGTTTCAGGCTAGCGAGCAATGAGCAGTTCTTC. Amino acids: CASSFRLASNEQFF.

The chain recombines TRBV4-1 with TRBJ1-1; 7 bases fit TRBD1. This CDR3 comprises 16 residues. The germline V gene encodes CDR1 MGHRA and CDR2 YSYEKL. V lost 4 bases and J lost 4; bases outside the gene matches: 12. This CDR3 is CASSPRTGVTSTEAFF. The CDR3 bases are TGCGCCAGCAGCCCCCGGACAGGTGTTACAAGCACTGAAGCTTTCTTT.

The chain has TRBV6-5 and TRBJ1-6; a possible D gene is TRBD1 (6 bases). The V end lost 6 bases, the J end lost 10 bases, and 16 bases lay between the germline ends. Germline CDR1 is MNHEY and CDR2 is SVGAGI. The CDR3 sequence is 14 residues long. The chain's CDR3 is CASRGTSIVSPLHF. Written as DNA, the CDR3 is TGTGCCAGCAGAGGGACATCGATCGTCTCACCCCTCCACTTT.

The J gene is TRBJ1-5, the V gene TRBV7-2, with TRBD1 as a possible D gene (6 bases). The V end lost 3 bases, the J end lost 2 bases, and 14 bases lay between the germline ends. Germline CDR1 reads SGHTA; CDR2 reads FQGNSA. CDR3 length: 16 residues. The CDR3 spells CASSLDGAGGNQPQHF. The CDR3 nucleotides read TGTGCCAGCAGCTTGGATGGCGCAGGGGGCAATCAGCCCCAGCATTTT. Variable domain in full (rest from reference TRBV7-2 and TRBJ1-5): GAGVSQSPSNKVTEKGKDVELRCDPISGHTALYWYRQSLGQGLEFLIYFQGNSAPDKSGLPSDRFSAERTGGSVSTLTIQRTQQEDSAVYLCASSLDGAGGNQPQHFGDGTRLSIL.

V and J are TRBV9 and TRBJ1-2; D is possibly TRBD1 (6 bases). The CDR3 consists of 14 residues. The V and J ends lost 3 bases and 0 bases respectively, with 9 bases between them. The germline V gene has CDR1 SGDLS and CDR2 YYNGEE. The CDR3 spells CASSGQVANYGYTF. The CDR3 nucleotides are TGTGCCAGCAGCGGACAGGTAGCTAACTATGGCTACACCTTC.

The count of this clone is one. The genes are TRBV7-2 and TRBJ1-1; a weak D match, TRBD1 (5 bases). Germline CDR1 reads SGHTA; CDR2 reads FQGNSA. V was clipped by 2 bases and J by 2 bases, with 9 bases between them. The CDR3 contains 14 residues. The CDR3 protein is CASSLQGYNTEAFF. CDR3 DNA: TGTGCCAGCAGCTTACAGGGTTACAACACTGAAGCTTTCTTT. Combining the CDR3 with reference TRBV7-2 and TRBJ1-1 gives the whole variable domain GAGVSQSPSNKVTEKGKDVELRCDPISGHTALYWYRQSLGQGLEFLIYFQGNSAPDKSGLPSDRFSAERTGGSVSTLTIQRTQQEDSAVYLCASSLQGYNTEAFFGQGTRLTVV.

V is TRBV28 and J is TRBJ1-1, with 7 bases aligning to TRBD1. Germline trimming cut 0 bases from V and 5 bases from J; bases unmatched to any gene: 6. CDR3 size: 15 residues. CDR1 and CDR2 from the germline V gene are MDHEN and SYDVKM. CDR3: CASSLWGQLGTEAFF. The CDR3 DNA reads TGTGCCAGCAGTTTATGGGGACAGCTAGGGACTGAAGCTTTCTTT.

This sequence joins TRBV18 and TRBJ1-1; 9 positions agree with TRBD1. Germline V gene sequence: CDR1 KGHSH, CDR2 LQKENI. The V segment lost 3 bases and the J segment 2 bases; nucleotides outside the gene matches: 4. The CDR3 contains 15 residues. CDR3 region: CASSPRQGDNTEAFF. The CDR3 DNA is TGTGCCAGCTCACCGAGACAGGGGGACAACACTGAAGCTTTCTTT.

The genes are TRBV6-5 and TRBJ1-6; a weak D match, TRBD1 (5 bases). Trimming cost V 2 bases and J 9 bases, with 17 bases left between them. This CDR3 region has 16 residues. Germline V gene lookup returns CDR1 MNHEY and CDR2 SVGAGI. The CDR3 here is CASSYGGVGGTSPLHF. CDR3 nucleotides: TGTGCCAGCAGTTACGGCGGGGTCGGGGGTACTTCACCCCTCCACTTT.

This chain connects TRBV6-5 to TRBJ2-7, with a possible D match to TRBD2 (6 bases). In germline, CDR1 is MNHEY, CDR2 SVGAGI. This CDR3 has 13 residues. Trimming took 5 bases from V and 7 from J, leaving 15 bases between them. CDR3 in amino acids: CASSPRDAGEQYF. Written as DNA, the CDR3 is TGTGCCAGCAGTCCCCGGGACGCGGGAGAGCAGTACTTC.

The chain couples TRBV5-5 to TRBJ1-1, with D perhaps TRBD1 (6 bases). The ends were cut back, 0 bases at V and 7 bases at J, with 19 bases in the middle. The CDR3 loop spans 16 amino acids. Germline V gene data show CDR1 as SGHKS and CDR2 as YYEKEE (reference sequence). The CDR3 region is CASSLAWTVDLHEAFF. The CDR3 nucleotides are TGTGCCAGCAGCTTGGCTTGGACAGTTGACCTACATGAAGCTTTCTTT.